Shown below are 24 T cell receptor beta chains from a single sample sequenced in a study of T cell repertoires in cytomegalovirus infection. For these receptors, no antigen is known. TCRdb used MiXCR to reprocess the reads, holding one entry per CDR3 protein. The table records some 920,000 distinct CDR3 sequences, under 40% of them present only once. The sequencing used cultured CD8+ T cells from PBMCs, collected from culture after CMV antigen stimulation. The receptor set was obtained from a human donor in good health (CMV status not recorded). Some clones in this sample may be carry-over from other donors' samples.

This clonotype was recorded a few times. The CDR3 region is CASTSDRGLRGYTF. CDR3 sequence (DNA): TGTGCCAGCACCTCGGACAGGGGGCTCAGGGGCTACACCTTC. The chain is built from TRBV7-6 and TRBJ1-2; 11 bases fit TRBD1. Germline CDR1 is SGHVS and CDR2 is FNYEAQ. Trimming took 7 bases from V and 8 from J; bases not matched to a gene: 9. CDR3 length: 14 amino acids.

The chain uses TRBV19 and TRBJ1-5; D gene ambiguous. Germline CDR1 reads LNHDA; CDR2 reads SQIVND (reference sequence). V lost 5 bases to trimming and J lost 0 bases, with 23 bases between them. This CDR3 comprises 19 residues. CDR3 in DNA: TGTGCCAGTAGTCCTACTCCCCTCCGAATGGTATATAGCAATCAGCCCCAGCATTTT. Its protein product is CASSPTPLRMVYSNQPQHF. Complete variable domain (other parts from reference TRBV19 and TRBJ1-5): DGGITQSPKYLFRKEGQNVTLSCEQNLNHDAMYWYRQDPGQGLRLIYYSQIVNDFQKGDIAEGYSVSREKKESFPLTVTSAQKNPTAFYLCASSPTPLRMVYSNQPQHFGDGTRLSIL.

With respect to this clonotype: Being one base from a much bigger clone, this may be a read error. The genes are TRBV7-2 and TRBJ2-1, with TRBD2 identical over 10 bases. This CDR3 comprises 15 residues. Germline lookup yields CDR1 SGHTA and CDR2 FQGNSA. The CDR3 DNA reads TGTGCCAACAGCATACTAGCGGGGAGATACAATGAGCAGTTCTTC. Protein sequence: CANSILAGRYNEQFF.

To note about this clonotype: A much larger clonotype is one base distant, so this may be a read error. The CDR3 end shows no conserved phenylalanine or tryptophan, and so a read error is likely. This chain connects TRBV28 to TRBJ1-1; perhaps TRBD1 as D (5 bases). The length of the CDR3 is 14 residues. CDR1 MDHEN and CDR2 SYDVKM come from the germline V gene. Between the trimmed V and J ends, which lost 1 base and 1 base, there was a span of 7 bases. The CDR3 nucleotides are TGTGCCAGCAGTTTATCCCAGGGGAACACTGAAGCTTTCCTT. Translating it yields CASSLSQGNTEAFL.

CDR3 amino acids: CASRLKRYSGNTIYF. The CDR3 bases are TGTGCCAGCAGGCTCAAGAGATACTCTGGAAACACCATATATTTT. The chain couples TRBV12-3 or TRBV12-4 to TRBJ1-3, with D unclear. Trimming left V 6 bases short and J 0 bases short, with 12 bases between. This CDR3 has 15 residues.

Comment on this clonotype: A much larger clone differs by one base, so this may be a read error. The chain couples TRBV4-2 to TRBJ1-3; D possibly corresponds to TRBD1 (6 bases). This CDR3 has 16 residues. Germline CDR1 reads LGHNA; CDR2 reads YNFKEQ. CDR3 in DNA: TGTGCCAGCAGTTCGGGACATACAACCTCTGGAATCACCATATATTTT. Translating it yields CASSSGHTTSGITIYF.

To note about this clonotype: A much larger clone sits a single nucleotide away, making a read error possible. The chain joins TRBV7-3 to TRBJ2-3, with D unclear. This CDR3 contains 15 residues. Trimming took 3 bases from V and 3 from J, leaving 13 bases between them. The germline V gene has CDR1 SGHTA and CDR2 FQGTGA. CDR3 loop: CASSFSGRITDTQYF. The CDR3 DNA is TGTGCCAGCAGCTTCAGTGGGCGCATAACAGATACGCAGTATTTT.

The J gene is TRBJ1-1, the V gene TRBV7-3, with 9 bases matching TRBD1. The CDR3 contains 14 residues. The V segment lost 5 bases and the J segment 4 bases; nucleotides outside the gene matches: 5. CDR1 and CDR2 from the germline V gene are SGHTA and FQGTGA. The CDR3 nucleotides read TGTGCCAGCAGCGACGACAGGGGGGCCACTGAAGCTTTCTTT. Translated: CASSDDRGATEAFF.

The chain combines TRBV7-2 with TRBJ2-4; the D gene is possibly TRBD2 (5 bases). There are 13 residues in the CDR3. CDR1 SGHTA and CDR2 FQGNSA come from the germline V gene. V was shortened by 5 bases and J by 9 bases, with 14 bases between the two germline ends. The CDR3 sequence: CASSNTIEGIQYF. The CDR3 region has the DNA TGTGCCAGCAGCAATACGATTGAGGGCATTCAGTACTTC.

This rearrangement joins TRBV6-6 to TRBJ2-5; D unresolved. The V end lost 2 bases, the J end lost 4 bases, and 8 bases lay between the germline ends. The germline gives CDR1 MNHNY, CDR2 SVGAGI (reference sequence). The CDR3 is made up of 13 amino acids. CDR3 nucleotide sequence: TGTGCCAGCAGTTACGGGATTGGAGAGACCCAGTACTTC. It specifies CASSYGIGETQYF.

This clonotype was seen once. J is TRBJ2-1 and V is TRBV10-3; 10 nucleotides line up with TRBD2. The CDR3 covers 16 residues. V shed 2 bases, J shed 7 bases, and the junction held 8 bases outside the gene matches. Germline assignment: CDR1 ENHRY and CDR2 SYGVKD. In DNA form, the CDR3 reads TGTGCCATCAGTGAGCGGCTAGCGGGGGTCAGTAATGAGCAGTTCTTC. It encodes CAISERLAGVSNEQFF.

The CDR3, as DNA: TGTGCCAGCAGTGAATGGCAGGGGAAAACTGAAGCTTTCTTT. This translates into CASSEWQGKTEAFF. This chain joins TRBV6-1 and TRBJ1-1; D is possibly TRBD1 (6 bases). Germline-derived CDR1 and CDR2 are MNHNS and SASEGT. Trimming took off 2 bases at V and 5 bases at J, with 12 bases between the two ends. The CDR3 is 14 amino acids.

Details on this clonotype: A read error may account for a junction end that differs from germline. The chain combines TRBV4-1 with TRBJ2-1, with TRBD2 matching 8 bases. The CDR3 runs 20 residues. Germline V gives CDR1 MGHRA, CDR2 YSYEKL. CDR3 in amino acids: CASSQDAGSGGASSYNEQFF. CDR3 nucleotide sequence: TGCGCCAGTAGCCAAGATGCAGGAAGCGGGGGCGCCAGCTCCTACAATGAGCAGTTCTTC.

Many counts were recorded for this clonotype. The CDR3 nucleotides read TGTGCCAGCAGTTACGCGGGCCTCATCCGCATGAACACTGAAGCTTTCTTT. This sequence encodes CASSYAGLIRMNTEAFF. The rearrangement joins TRBV6-2 or TRBV6-3 to TRBJ1-1; no clear D gene. Trimming took off 2 bases at V and 0 bases at J, with 16 bases between the two ends. The germline V gene encodes CDR1 MNHEY and CDR2 SVGEGT. This CDR3 comprises 17 residues.

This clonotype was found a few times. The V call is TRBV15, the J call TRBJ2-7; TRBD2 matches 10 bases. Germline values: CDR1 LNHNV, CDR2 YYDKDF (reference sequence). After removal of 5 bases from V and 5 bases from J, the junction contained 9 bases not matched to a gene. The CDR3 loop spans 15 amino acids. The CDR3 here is CATSSRTSGQNEQYF. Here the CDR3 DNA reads TGTGCCACCAGCTCGCGGACTAGCGGACAAAACGAGCAGTACTTC.

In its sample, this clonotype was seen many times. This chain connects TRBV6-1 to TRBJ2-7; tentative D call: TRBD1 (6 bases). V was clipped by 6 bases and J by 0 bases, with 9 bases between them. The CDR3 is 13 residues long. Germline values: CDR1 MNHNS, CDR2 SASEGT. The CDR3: CASSPRGSYEQYV. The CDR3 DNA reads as TGTGCCAGCAGCCCCAGGGGCTCCTACGAGCAGTACGTC.

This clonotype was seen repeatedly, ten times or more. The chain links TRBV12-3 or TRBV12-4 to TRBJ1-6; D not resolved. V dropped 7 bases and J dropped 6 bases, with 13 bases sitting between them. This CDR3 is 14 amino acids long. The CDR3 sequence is CASTLDGSNSPLHF. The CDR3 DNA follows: TGTGCCAGCACCCTGGACGGGTCTAATTCACCCCTCCACTTT.

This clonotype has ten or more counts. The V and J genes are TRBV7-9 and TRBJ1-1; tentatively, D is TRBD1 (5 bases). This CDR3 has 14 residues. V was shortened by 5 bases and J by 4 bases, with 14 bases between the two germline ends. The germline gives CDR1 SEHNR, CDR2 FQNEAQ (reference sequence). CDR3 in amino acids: CASSGHRPFTEAFF. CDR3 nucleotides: TGTGCCAGCAGCGGACACAGGCCGTTCACTGAAGCTTTCTTT.

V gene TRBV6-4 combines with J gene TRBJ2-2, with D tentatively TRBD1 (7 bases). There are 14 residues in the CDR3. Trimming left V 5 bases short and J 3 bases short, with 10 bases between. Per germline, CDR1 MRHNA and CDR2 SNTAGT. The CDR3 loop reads CASSTGEDTGELFF. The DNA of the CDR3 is TGTGCCAGCAGTACAGGGGAGGACACCGGGGAGCTGTTTTTT.

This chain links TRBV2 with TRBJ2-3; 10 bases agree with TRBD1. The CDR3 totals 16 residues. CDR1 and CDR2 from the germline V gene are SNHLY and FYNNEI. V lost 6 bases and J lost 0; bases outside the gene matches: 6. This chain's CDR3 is CASSPRTGGSTDTQYF. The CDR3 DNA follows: TGTGCCAGCAGCCCTAGGACAGGGGGGAGCACAGATACGCAGTATTTT.

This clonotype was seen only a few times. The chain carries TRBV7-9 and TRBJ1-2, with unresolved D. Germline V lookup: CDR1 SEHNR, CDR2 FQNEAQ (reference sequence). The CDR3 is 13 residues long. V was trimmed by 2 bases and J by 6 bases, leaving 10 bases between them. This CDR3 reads CASSLSATHGYTF. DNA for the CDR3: TGTGCCAGCAGCTTAAGCGCCACACATGGCTACACCTTC.

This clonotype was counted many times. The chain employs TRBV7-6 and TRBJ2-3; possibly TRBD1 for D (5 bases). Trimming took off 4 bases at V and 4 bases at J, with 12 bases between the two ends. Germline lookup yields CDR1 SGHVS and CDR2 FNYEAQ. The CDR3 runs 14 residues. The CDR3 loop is CASSWPQGPDTQYF. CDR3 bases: TGTGCCAGCAGCTGGCCTCAGGGCCCAGATACGCAGTATTTT.

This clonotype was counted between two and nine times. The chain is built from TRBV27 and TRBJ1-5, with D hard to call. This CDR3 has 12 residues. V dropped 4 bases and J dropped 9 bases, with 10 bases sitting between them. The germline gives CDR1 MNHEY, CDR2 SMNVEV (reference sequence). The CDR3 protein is CASSSRSSPQHF. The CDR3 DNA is TGTGCCAGCAGTTCTCGCTCTTCGCCCCAGCATTTT.

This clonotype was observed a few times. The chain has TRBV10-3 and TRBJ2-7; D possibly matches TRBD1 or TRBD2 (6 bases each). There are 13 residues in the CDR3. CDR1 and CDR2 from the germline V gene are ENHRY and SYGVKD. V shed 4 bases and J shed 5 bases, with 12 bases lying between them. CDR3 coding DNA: TGTGCCATCAGTGTCTCGGAGGGGGACGAGCAGTACTTC. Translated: CAISVSEGDEQYF.